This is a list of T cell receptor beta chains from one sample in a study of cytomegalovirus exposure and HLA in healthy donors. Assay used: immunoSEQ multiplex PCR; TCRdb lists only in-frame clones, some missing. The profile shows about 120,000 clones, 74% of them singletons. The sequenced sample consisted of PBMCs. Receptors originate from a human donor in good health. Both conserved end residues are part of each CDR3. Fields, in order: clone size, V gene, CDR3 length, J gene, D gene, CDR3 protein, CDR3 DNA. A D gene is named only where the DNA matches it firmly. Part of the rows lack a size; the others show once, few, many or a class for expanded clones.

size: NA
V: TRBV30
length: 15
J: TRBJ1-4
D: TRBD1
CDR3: CAWSVPRGLNEKLFF
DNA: TGTGCCTGGAGTGTACCCAGGGGGCTTAATGAAAAACTGTTTTTT

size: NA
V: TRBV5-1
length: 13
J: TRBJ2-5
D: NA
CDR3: CASSFQDMETQYF
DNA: TGCGCCAGCAGCTTCCAGGACATGGAGACCCAGTACTTC

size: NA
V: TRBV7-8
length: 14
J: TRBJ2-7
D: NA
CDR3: CASSLVPVGYEQYF
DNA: TGTGCCAGCAGCTTAGTTCCGGTTGGTTACGAGCAGTACTTC

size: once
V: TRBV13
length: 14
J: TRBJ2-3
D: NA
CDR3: CASSPTGSTDTQYF
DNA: TGTGCCAGCAGCCCCACAGGCTCCACAGATACGCAGTATTTT

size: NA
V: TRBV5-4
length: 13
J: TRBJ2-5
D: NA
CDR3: CASSLDRAGAQYF
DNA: TGTGCCAGCAGCTTGGACAGGGCGGGGGCCCAGTACTTC

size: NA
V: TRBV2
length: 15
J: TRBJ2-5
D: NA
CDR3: CASSEGSLGGETQYF
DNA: TGTGCCAGCAGTGAAGGGAGCCTAGGAGGGGAGACCCAGTACTTC

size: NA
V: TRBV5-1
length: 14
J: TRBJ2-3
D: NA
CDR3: CASSLVPEQDTQYF
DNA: TGCGCCAGCAGCTTGGTCCCCGAACAAGATACGCAGTATTTT

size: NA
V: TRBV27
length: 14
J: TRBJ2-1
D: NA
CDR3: CASSLRAGMNEQFF
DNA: TGTGCCAGCAGTTTAAGGGCCGGGATGAATGAGCAGTTCTTC

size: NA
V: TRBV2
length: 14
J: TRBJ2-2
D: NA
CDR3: CASSSQGSDGELFF
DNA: TGTGCCAGCAGTTCGCAGGGATCCGACGGGGAGCTGTTTTTT

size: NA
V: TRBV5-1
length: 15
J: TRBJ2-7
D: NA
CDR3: CASSSQGLGFDEQYF
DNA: TGCGCCAGCAGCTCGCAGGGGCTGGGCTTCGACGAGCAGTACTTC

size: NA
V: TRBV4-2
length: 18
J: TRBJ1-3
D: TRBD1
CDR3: CASSQDLGRQGIRNTIYF
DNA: TGTGCCAGCAGCCAAGATCTTGGAAGACAGGGTATTAGAAACACCATATATTTT

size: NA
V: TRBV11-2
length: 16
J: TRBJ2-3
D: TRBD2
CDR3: CASSLDGMSGGDTQYF
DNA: TGTGCCAGCAGCTTGGATGGGATGAGCGGGGGTGATACGCAGTATTTT

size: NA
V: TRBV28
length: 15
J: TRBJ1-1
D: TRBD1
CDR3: CASSRPTGAGTEAFF
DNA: TGTGCCAGCAGTCGACCAACAGGGGCGGGCACTGAAGCTTTCTTT

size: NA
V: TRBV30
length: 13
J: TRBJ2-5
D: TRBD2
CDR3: CAGGGKVVETQYF
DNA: TGTGCCGGGGGGGGGAAAGTGGTAGAGACCCAGTACTTC

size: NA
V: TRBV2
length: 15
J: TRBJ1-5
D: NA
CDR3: CASSVGQASNQPQHF
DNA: TGTGCCAGCAGTGTAGGCCAGGCCTCTAATCAGCCCCAGCATTTT

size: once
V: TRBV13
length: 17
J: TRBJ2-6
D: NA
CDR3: CASSPTPGLSGANVLTF
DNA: TGTGCCAGCAGCCCAACGCCAGGGCTTTCTGGGGCCAACGTCCTGACTTTC

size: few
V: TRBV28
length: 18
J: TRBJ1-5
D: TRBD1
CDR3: CASRLRDRADPSNQPQHF
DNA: TGTGCCAGCAGATTACGGGACAGGGCCGATCCTAGCAATCAGCCCCAGCATTTT

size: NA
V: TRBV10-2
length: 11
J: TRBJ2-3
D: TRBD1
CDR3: CASGDRELQYF
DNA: TGCGCCAGCGGGGACAGAGAGTTACAGTATTTT

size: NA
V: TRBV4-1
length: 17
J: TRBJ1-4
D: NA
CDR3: CASSQDGRVRTNEKLFF
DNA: TGCGCCAGCAGCCAAGACGGCAGGGTGCGAACTAATGAAAAACTGTTTTTT

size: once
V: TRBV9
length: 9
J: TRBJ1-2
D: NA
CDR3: CASRHLDTF
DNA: TGTGCCAGCAGACACCTGGACACCTTC

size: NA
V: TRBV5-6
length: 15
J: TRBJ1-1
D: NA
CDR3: CASSLFGGVGTEAFF
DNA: TGTGCCAGCAGCTTGTTTGGAGGGGTAGGGACTGAAGCTTTCTTT

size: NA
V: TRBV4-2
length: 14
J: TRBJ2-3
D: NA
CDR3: CASSLGGATDTQYF
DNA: TGTGCCAGCAGCCTCGGGGGAGCCACAGATACGCAGTATTTT

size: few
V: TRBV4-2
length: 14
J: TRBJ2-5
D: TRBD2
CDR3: CASSPTGGPETQYF
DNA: TGTGCCAGCAGCCCGACGGGGGGGCCGGAGACCCAGTACTTC

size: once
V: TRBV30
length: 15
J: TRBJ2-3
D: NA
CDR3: CAWSVWGGLADTQYF
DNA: TGTGCCTGGAGTGTATGGGGGGGGCTGGCAGATACGCAGTATTTT

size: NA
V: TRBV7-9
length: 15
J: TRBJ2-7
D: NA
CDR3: CASSLGSGGQGEQYF
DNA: TGTGCCAGCAGCTTAGGAAGCGGGGGACAGGGCGAGCAGTACTTC

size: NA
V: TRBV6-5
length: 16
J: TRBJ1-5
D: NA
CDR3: CASSYRGRISNQPQHF
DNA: TGTGCCAGCAGTTACAGGGGAAGGATTAGCAATCAGCCCCAGCATTTT

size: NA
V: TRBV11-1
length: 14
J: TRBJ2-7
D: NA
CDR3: CASGIVGRSGEQYF
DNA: TGTGCCAGCGGAATAGTAGGGAGATCGGGTGAGCAGTACTTC

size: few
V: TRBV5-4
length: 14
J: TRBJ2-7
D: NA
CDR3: CASSSGASAQQQYF
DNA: TGTGCCAGCAGCTCAGGGGCCTCAGCTCAACAGCAGTACTTC

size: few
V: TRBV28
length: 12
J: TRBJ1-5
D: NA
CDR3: CASRYSNQPQHF
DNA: TGTGCCAGCAGGTATAGCAATCAGCCCCAGCATTTT

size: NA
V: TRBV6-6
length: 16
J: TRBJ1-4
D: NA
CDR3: CASSYSSGATNEKLFF
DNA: TGTGCCAGCAGTTACTCGAGCGGCGCAACTAATGAAAAACTGTTTTTT

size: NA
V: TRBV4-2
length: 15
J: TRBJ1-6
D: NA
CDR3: CASSPRASYNSPLHF
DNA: TGTGCCAGCAGCCCGCGGGCCTCCTATAATTCACCCCTCCACTTT

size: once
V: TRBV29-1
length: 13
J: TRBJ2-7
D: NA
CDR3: CSVGGGETYEQYF
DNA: TGCAGCGTTGGAGGGGGTGAAACCTACGAGCAGTACTTC

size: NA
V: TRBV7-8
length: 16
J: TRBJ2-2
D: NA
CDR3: CASSLDGRENTGELFF
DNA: TGTGCCAGCAGCTTAGATGGCAGGGAGAACACCGGGGAGCTGTTTTTT

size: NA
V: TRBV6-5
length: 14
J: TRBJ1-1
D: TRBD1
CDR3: CASSDLQGTTEAFF
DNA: TGTGCCAGCAGTGACCTACAGGGGACCACTGAAGCTTTCTTT

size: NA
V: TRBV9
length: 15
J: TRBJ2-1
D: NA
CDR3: CASSPRSGRSNEQFF
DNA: TGTGCCAGCAGCCCCCGGTCGGGGAGGAGCAATGAGCAGTTCTTC